The clone carrying this T cell receptor (beta chain) showed up just a few times. The antigen is undetermined. Germline V gives CDR1 GTSNPN, CDR2 SVGIG (reference sequence). The CDR3 spans 14 residues. The V and J ends lost 3 bases and 1 base, in that order; junction bases with no gene match: 3. The entry originates in a study of beta chain features in type 1 diabetes. Expressed TCRB transcripts were sequenced after all isolated RNA was converted to cDNA. Generated by immunoSEQ multiplex PCR, the TCRdb table keeps only in-frame clones and is missing some. This table holds 300,000 to 350,000 clones, roughly 13% found once. Study-wide results and limits: Shorter TCRB CDR3s, moderately but significantly so, marked every one of the four CD4+ subsets in Type 1 diabetes patients. Researchers cautioned that cDNA sequencing could over-represent cells with high TCR expression.

This TCR was sampled from a woman younger than 30 with type 1 diabetes. Sample: naive CD4+ T cells from blood. The chain links TRBV30 to TRBJ1-3, with 7 bases lining up with TRBD1. In DNA form, the CDR3 reads TGTGCCTGGAGCGGGACAGCTTCTGGAAACACCATATATTTT. Translating it yields CAWSGTASGNTIYF.